This TCR beta chain was documented in a study of technical replicates of blood from several donors (dated 2017 in TCRdb). V is pared back by 4 bases and J by 5 bases, with 6 bases lying between the germline termini. The CDR3 runs 12 amino acids, cysteine and phenylalanine included. CDR3 DNA only is kept here, 36 bases in frame from base 1. From a lookup of the germline V gene (reference sequence), CDR1 and CDR2 are SEHNR and FQNEAQ. Library construction relied on the immunoSEQ multiplex PCR assay. TCRdb limited this immuneACCESS table to in-frame rearrangements with V and J called. A share of clones is missing; checked studies link under half to unresolved V genes, and the rest is unexplained. The sample data list around 92,000 clones, and around 95% of these were observed just once. About 0.23% of the sample is taken by the ten largest. Remarks on this clone: Its target antigen remains unknown. The sample holds no much larger clone one base away, and base qualities are not on file.

The sequenced material came from T cells isolated from PBMCs. The sequence was obtained from a human donor in good health. The chain is encoded by TRBV7-9 joined to TRBJ2-1, with the D gene not clear enough to name. The CDR3: CASSSNDNEQFF. The sequenced DNA is TGTGCCAGCAGCTCTAATGACAATGAGCAGTTCTTC.